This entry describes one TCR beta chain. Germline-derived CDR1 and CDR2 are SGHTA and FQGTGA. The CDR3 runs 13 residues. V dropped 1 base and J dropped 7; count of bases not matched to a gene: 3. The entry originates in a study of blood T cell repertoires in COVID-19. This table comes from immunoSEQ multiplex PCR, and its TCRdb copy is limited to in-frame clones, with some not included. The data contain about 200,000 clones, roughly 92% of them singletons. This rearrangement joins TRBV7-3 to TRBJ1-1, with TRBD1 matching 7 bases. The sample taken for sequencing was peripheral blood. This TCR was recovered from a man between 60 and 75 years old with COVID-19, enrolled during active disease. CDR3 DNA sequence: TGTGCCAGCAGCTTAAACAGGGGCAGTGAAGCTTTCTTT. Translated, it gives CASSLNRGSEAFF.